A selection of T cell receptor beta chains follows, all from one sample in a study of response to subunit inactivated influenza vaccine. TCRdb re-called the RT-PCR reads through MiXCR, storing one row per CDR3 protein. The sample lists 610,000 or so distinct CDR3 sequences, approximately 14% occurring once. The source was PBMCs from blood, collected 12 days after vaccination. These TCRs come from a man aged 50-59 years who received an inactivated influenza vaccine. Each CDR3 is given with its conserved first and last residue. D genes are given only for firm matches. The size of a clone is reported for some rows only, either as once, few or many, or as a class for expanded clones.

>TRBJ1-2|.|TRBV20-1|.
TGCAGTGCCCCGGGCTACACCTTC
CSAPGYTF
>TRBJ2-1|.|TRBV11-1|TRBD2
TGTGCCAGCAGCCGGGGACTAGGGGCCAATGAGCAGTTCTTC
CASSRGLGANEQFF
>TRBJ2-1|.|TRBV4-3|TRBD2
TGCGCCAGCAGCCCCAACCAACTAGCGGGAGAGTACAATGAGCAGTTCTTC
CASSPNQLAGEYNEQFF
>TRBJ1-1|few|TRBV12-3/TRBV12-4|TRBD1
TGTGCCAGCAGCATGGGACAGGTGAACACTGAAGCTTTCTTT
CASSMGQVNTEAFF
>TRBJ2-7|many|TRBV18|TRBD2
TGTGCCAGCTCCCCAAGCGGGAGGAGAACCTACGAGCAGTACTTC
CASSPSGRRTYEQYF
>TRBJ2-4|few|TRBV28|.
TGTGCCAGCAGTTTAGTATCCCAGGGGAGGACCAAAAACATTCAGTACTTC
CASSLVSQGRTKNIQYF
>TRBJ2-7|few|TRBV5-1|.
TGCGCCAGCAGCATGGGGGGACTGGGGTCCTACGAGCAGTACTTC
CASSMGGLGSYEQYF
>TRBJ2-3|.|TRBV11-2|TRBD1
TGTGCCAGCGTAACAGGGGTTGGAGATACGCAGTATTTT
CASVTGVGDTQYF
>TRBJ2-2|few|TRBV6-5|.
TGTGCCAGCAGTTCGGACGGTAACACCGGGGAGCTGTTTTTT
CASSSDGNTGELFF
>TRBJ1-6|.|TRBV5-1|.
TGCGCCAGCAGATCGCAGGATAATTCACCCCTCCACTTT
CASRSQDNSPLHF
>TRBJ2-2|few|TRBV7-9|.
TGTGCCAGCAGAAGGGCCGGCCTCGACTCTGGGGAGCTGTTTTTT
CASRRAGLDSGELFF
>TRBJ2-4|few|TRBV20-1|.
TGCAGTGCTAGAGGACGTCTCGCTATAGCCAAAAACATTCAGTACTTC
CSARGRLAIAKNIQYF
>TRBJ1-5|.|TRBV28|.
TGTGCCAGCAGTTCCCACCCGAGCCAGCCCCAGCATTTT
CASSSHPSQPQHF
>TRBJ2-1|.|TRBV12-3/TRBV12-4|.
TGTGCCAGCAGTTTTCTGGGGGGGGGCCGCAATGAGCAGTTCTTC
CASSFLGGGRNEQFF
>TRBJ2-7|.|TRBV15|.
TGTGCCACCAGCACCTATGCGGGACTCTCCTACGAGCAGTACTTC
CATSTYAGLSYEQYF
>TRBJ2-7|few|TRBV6-2/TRBV6-3|.
TGTGCCAGCAGTTACGTAACCCGAGGACATCACGAGCAGTACTTC
CASSYVTRGHHEQYF
>TRBJ1-1|.|TRBV12-3/TRBV12-4|.
TGTGCCAGCAGTCTCAATCCCAGGAGCACTGAAGCTTTCTTT
CASSLNPRSTEAFF
>TRBJ2-7|.|TRBV5-1|.
TGCGCCAGCAGATCCGACAGCGTGATCCTCTACGAGCAGTACTTC
CASRSDSVILYEQYF
>TRBJ1-6|few|TRBV3-1|TRBD1
TGTGCCAGCAGCCAAGATCCGACAGGGGGCGCACGTAATTCACCCCTCCACTTT
CASSQDPTGGARNSPLHF
>TRBJ1-1|few|TRBV28|TRBD1
TGTGCCAGCAGTTCCCTACAGGGGGCGCGGACTGAAGCTTTCTTT
CASSSLQGARTEAFF
>TRBJ2-2|.|TRBV11-3|.
TGTGCCAGCAGCCCGCCCTGGTTCGTCGCCGGGGAGCTGTTTTTT
CASSPPWFVAGELFF
>TRBJ2-2|few|TRBV11-2|.
TGTGCCAGCAGCCCGAACGTGTTCGGTGAAAGCACCGGGGAGCTGTTTTTT
CASSPNVFGESTGELFF
>TRBJ1-1|few|TRBV7-3|TRBD1
TGTGCCAGCAGCTCCCAAAGGACAGGGGGAGGTACTGAAGCTTTCTTT
CASSSQRTGGGTEAFF
>TRBJ2-1|.|TRBV7-8|TRBD1
TGTGCCAGCAGCTTACAGGGGGCGCGGAATGAGCAGTTCTTC
CASSLQGARNEQFF
>TRBJ2-7|.|TRBV7-2|.
TGTGCCAGCAGCCTCGACTCAATTCGGGTCTACGAGCAGTACTTC
CASSLDSIRVYEQYF
>TRBJ2-1|.|TRBV4-2|TRBD2
TGTGCCAGCAGCCAAGAGGGCGGGAGAAACAATGAGCAGTTCTTC
CASSQEGGRNNEQFF
>TRBJ2-2|few|TRBV20-1|TRBD2
TGCAGTGCTAGACATCCTCTAGCGGGAGATTGGACCGGGGAGCTGTTTTTT
CSARHPLAGDWTGELFF
>TRBJ1-2|.|TRBV15|.
TGTGCCACCAGCAGAGGCGGGTCAGGGAGGCATGATGGCTACACCTTC
CATSRGGSGRHDGYTF
>TRBJ2-1|few|TRBV20-1|TRBD2
TGCAGTGCCACACAGCGGGGAGTTTTTAGTGAGCAGTTCTTC
CSATQRGVFSEQFF
>TRBJ2-3|.|TRBV28|.
TGTGCCAGCGTGGGGAGCTACAACCCATACCTCGGCACAGATACGCAGTATTTT
CASVGSYNPYLGTDTQYF
>TRBJ2-1|many|TRBV7-2|TRBD2
TGTGCCAGCAGCTTATTCCAGAGCGGGACCAATGAGCAGTTCTTC
CASSLFQSGTNEQFF
>TRBJ2-5|few|TRBV20-1|TRBD2
TGCAGTGCTCGAGGACTAGCGGGAGTTGAGGAGACCCAGTACTTC
CSARGLAGVEETQYF
>TRBJ2-7|.|TRBV20-1|TRBD2
TGCAGTGCTACCCCCAGCGGGAGCCGTCTTTACGAGCAGTACTTC
CSATPSGSRLYEQYF
>TRBJ2-5|few|TRBV7-6|.
TGTGCCAGCAGCCCGAGACTAGGTCGGGAGACCCAGTACTTC
CASSPRLGRETQYF